Shown below are 12 T cell receptor beta chains from a single sample sequenced in a study of blood T cell repertoires in COVID-19. Produced via immunoSEQ multiplex PCR; TCRdb's table is partial and in-frame only. The top ten hold roughly 7% of the sample, which has under 200,000 clones, 86% seen once. Sequencing was performed on peripheral blood. The receptors shown here come from an elderly woman in a cohort sampled during active or convalescent COVID-19.

The V and J genes are TRBV3-1 (or the pseudogene TRBV3-2) and TRBJ1-2, with D uncertain. Between the trimmed V and J ends, which lost 8 bases and 7 bases, there was a span of 17 bases. The CDR3 covers 13 residues. Germline V gene data show CDR1 as LGHDT and CDR2 as YNNKEL (reference sequence). The chain's CDR3 is CASAPRGAGGYTF. CDR3 coding DNA: TGTGCCAGCGCCCCGAGAGGTGCCGGTGGCTACACCTTC.

The rearrangement uses TRBV5-1 and TRBJ2-5, with D perhaps TRBD2 (5 bases). Germline loops: CDR1 SGHRS, CDR2 YFSETQ. This CDR3 comprises 14 residues. The V and J ends lost 0 bases and 5 bases respectively, with 11 bases between them. The CDR3 loop reads CASSLERGGETQYF. The DNA of the CDR3 is TGCGCCAGCAGCTTGGAGCGAGGCGGGGAGACCCAGTACTTC.

V is TRBV6-4 and J is TRBJ1-6, with 8 positions matching TRBD1. The CDR3 is 15 amino acids. Germline V CDR1 and CDR2: MRHNA, SNTAGT. The V gene end was trimmed by 5 bases and the J gene end by 14 bases; junction bases not matched to a gene: 14. DNA of the CDR3: TGTGCCAGCAGTTTAGGGACAGGCTCAAGTGGGACCCTCCACTTT. Protein: CASSLGTGSSGTLHF.

The chain joins TRBV4-3 to TRBJ2-7, with D maybe TRBD1 (6 bases). The V end was cut by 0 bases, the J end by 5 bases, with 14 bases between. Per the germline V gene, CDR1 is LGHNA and CDR2 is YSLEER. This CDR3 is 15 amino acids long. DNA of the CDR3: TGCGCCAGCAGCCAAGATTTGAACAGGGTCAACGAGCAGTACTTC. Protein sequence: CASSQDLNRVNEQYF.

This sequence joins TRBV2 and TRBJ1-2; 7 bases line up with TRBD1. The junction had 5 bases not matched to a gene; V was cut back by 2 bases and J by 2 bases. The CDR3 loop spans 15 amino acids. Per germline, CDR1 SNHLY and CDR2 FYNNEI. CDR3 sequence reads: CASSEQGVGNYGYTF. The CDR3 DNA follows: TGTGCCAGCAGTGAACAGGGGGTAGGGAACTATGGCTACACCTTC.

The chain recombines TRBV2 with TRBJ1-2; TRBD1 agrees at 11 bases. The CDR3 extends over 14 amino acids. Trimming removed 6 bases from V and 7 bases from J; junction bases left unmatched: 7. The germline V gene has CDR1 SNHLY and CDR2 FYNNEI. The CDR3 is CASSPDRGHGGYTF. The CDR3 DNA sequence: TGTGCCAGCAGCCCGGACAGGGGGCATGGTGGCTACACCTTC.

V gene TRBV7-9 combines with J gene TRBJ1-5, with 8 bases that match TRBD1. Germline V CDR1 and CDR2: SEHNR, FQNEAQ (reference sequence). CDR3 length: 14 residues. The ends lost 5 bases at V and 7 bases at J; junction bases unmatched: 7. The CDR3, as DNA: TGTGCCAGCAGCCAGGGGGCCAGGAGGCAGCCCCAGCATTTT. Amino acids: CASSQGARRQPQHF. Full variable domain (rest looked up from reference TRBV7-9 and TRBJ1-5): DTGVSQNPRHKITKRGQNVTFRCDPISEHNRLYWYRQTLGQGPEFLTYFQNEAQLEKSRLLSDRFSAERPKGSFSTLEIQRTEQGDSAMYLCASSQGARRQPQHFGDGTRLSIL.

The genes are TRBV19 and TRBJ2-5, with D tentatively TRBD2 (6 bases). The CDR3 is made up of 13 amino acids. Germline values: CDR1 LNHDA, CDR2 SQIVND (reference sequence). V gave up 5 bases and J gave up 5 bases, with 12 bases separating them. CDR3 nucleotide sequence: TGTGCCAGTAGTTCTTGGGGGGAGGAGACCCAGTACTTC. The encoded protein is CASSSWGEETQYF.

Concerning this clone itself: This specimen includes other DNA sequences encoding the same CDR3. This chain joins TRBV5-1 and TRBJ2-1, with 7 bases identical to TRBD1. V lost 2 bases and J lost 1; bases outside the gene matches: 3. Germline loops: CDR1 SGHRS, CDR2 YFSETQ. The CDR3 length is 15 residues. CDR3 protein: CASSFRDRSYNEQFF. Written as DNA, the CDR3 is TGCGCCAGCAGCTTCCGGGACAGATCCTACAATGAGCAGTTCTTC.

This clone has more than one count but fewer than ten. The J gene is TRBJ1-2, the V gene TRBV9, with D unresolved. Germline V gives CDR1 SGDLS, CDR2 YYNGEE. The CDR3 spans 14 residues. With 4 bases removed from V and 2 bases from J, the gap between germline ends came to 12 bases. In nucleotides, the CDR3 is TGTGCCAGCAGCCTTTCAGACAACAACTATGGCTACACCTTC. It codes for CASSLSDNNYGYTF.

The V and J genes are TRBV29-1 and TRBJ2-2; 9 nucleotides match TRBD2. Germline values: CDR1 SQVTM, CDR2 ANQGSEA. V shed 8 bases, J shed 4 bases, and the junction held 17 bases outside the gene matches. CDR3 length: 17 amino acids. The CDR3 sequence: CSPEEMRREGRTGELFF. CDR3 DNA sequence: TGCAGCCCCGAAGAGATGAGGCGGGAGGGCCGCACCGGGGAGCTGTTTTTT.

The J gene is TRBJ2-1, the V gene TRBV2, with 7 bases aligning to TRBD1. In germline, CDR1 is SNHLY, CDR2 FYNNEI. The CDR3 runs to 15 residues. The J segment lost 3 bases and the V segment lost 4 bases, leaving 6 bases of the junction unmatched. CDR3 sequence reads: CASSGDRVGYNEQFF. The CDR3 nucleotides are TGTGCCAGCAGTGGTGACAGGGTCGGCTACAATGAGCAGTTCTTC.